The source of this TCR beta chain is a study of T cells in Graves' hyperthyroidism and ophthalmopathy. Overall study results and limits: Ophthalmopathy, which appeared later, was predicted by the model a median 6.5 months before onset.

For this clonotype: No antigen is known for it.

RNA transcripts served as the template for amplifying TCR beta CDR3 regions. The HTBI primer set drove a first-round RT-PCR of the TCR CDR3. Using its own MiXCR run on the multiplex PCR reads, TCRdb lists one record per CDR3 protein. The top ten clones hold 30% to 35% of a sample with a few hundred thousand distinct CDR3 sequences, about 16% of them seen once. Patients aged 18 to 65 with hyperthyroidism were newly diagnosed, with duration under 2 months. The CDR3 sequence is 15 residues long. CDR1 is LGHDT and CDR2 is YNNKEL in the germline V gene (reference sequence). V was pared by 4 bases and J by 2 bases, with 7 bases of the junction left unmatched.

V gene TRBV3-1 combines with J gene TRBJ2-7; 8 nucleotides agree with TRBD2. The sample consisted of blood. This clonotype originated in a woman aged 30 to 39 with Graves' hyperthyroidism. The CDR3 DNA reads TGTGCCAGCAGCCCCCCTAGCGGGCCTACCTACGAGCAGTACTTC. Its translation is CASSPPSGPTYEQYF.